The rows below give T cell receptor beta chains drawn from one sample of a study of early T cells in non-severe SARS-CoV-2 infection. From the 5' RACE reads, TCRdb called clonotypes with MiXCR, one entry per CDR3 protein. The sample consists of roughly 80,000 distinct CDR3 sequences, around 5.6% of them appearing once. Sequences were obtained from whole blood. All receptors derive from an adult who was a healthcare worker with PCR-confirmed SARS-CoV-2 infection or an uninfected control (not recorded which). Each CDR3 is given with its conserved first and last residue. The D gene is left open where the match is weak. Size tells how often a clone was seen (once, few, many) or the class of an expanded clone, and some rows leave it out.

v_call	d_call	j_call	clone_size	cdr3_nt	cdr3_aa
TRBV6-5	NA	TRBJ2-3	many	TGTGCCAGCAGTTACTCGGCATCAGGTAGTACAGATACGCAGTATTTT	CASSYSASGSTDTQYF
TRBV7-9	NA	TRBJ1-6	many	TGTGCCAGCAGCTTGACAGAATTCGCACCCCTCCACTTT	CASSLTEFAPLHF
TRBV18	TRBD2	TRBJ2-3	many	TGTGCCAGCTCACCATCAGGCGCTAGCGGAGATACGCAGTATTTT	CASSPSGASGDTQYF
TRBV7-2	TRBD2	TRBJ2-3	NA	TGTGCCAGCAGCCATAGCGGGGGCACAGATACGCAGTATTTT	CASSHSGGTDTQYF
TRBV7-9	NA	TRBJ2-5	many	TGTGCCAGCAGCTTAGCAACAGGTTTTCAAGAGACCCAGTACTTC	CASSLATGFQETQYF
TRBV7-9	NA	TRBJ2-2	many	TGTGCCAGCAGGAGGGAGGTCGGAGCCGGGGAGCTGTTTTTT	CASRREVGAGELFF
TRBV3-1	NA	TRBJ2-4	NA	TGTGCCAGCAGCCAAGATCAATGGGGGAACATTCAGTACTTC	CASSQDQWGNIQYF
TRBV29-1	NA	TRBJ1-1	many	TGCAGCGTCTCCCGCACTGAAGCTTTCTTT	CSVSRTEAFF
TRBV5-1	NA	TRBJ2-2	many	TGCGCCAGCACCCCCGGGACCTACACCGGGGAGCTGTTTTTT	CASTPGTYTGELFF
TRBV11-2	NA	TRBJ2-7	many	TGTGCCAGCAGCGCCCGGGACTCGAGCTCCTACGAGCAGTACTTC	CASSARDSSSYEQYF
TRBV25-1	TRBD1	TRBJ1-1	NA	TGTGCCAGCACATCCCGACAGGGTAGTTGGTACACTGAAGCTTTCTTT	CASTSRQGSWYTEAFF
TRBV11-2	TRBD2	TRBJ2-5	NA	TGTGCCAGCAGCCCCGCGGGAGTAGGAGGCCAGTACTTC	CASSPAGVGGQYF
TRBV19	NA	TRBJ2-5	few	TGTGCCAGTAGTAATTCCGTGACTCGAGGAGAGACCCAGTACTTC	CASSNSVTRGETQYF
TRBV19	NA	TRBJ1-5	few	TGTGCCAGTAGTAATTTAGGGACCAGCAATCAGCCCCAGCATTTT	CASSNLGTSNQPQHF
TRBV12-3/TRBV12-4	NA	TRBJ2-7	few	TGTGCCAGCAGCTCCGGGACTTCTGCCGAGCAGTACTTC	CASSSGTSAEQYF